The 12 T cell receptor beta chains below all came from one sample that was sequenced in a study of vaccination effects on CD4 cells after COVID-19. These receptors' targets are unknown. Before sequencing, viral peptide pools were used by the ViraFEST assay to expand antigen-specific CD4+ T cells. Following 10 days of culture, CD4+ T cells were isolated. Two-dose BNT162b2 or mRNA-1273 vaccination was given to participants. TCRdb keeps only in-frame clones here, not all; method: immunoSEQ multiplex PCR. Here the sample spans fewer than 85,000 clones, roughly 80% being singletons. The sequencing here drew on CD4+ T cells from PBMCs cultured with HCoV-OC43 spike peptides, taken after COVID-19 vaccination. Subset: HCoV-OC43 spike overlapping peptide pool stimulation. These receptors were taken from a human donor who received a COVID-19 vaccine.

V is TRBV5-1 and J is TRBJ2-1, with a weak D call TRBD2 (6 bases). The CDR3 extends over 16 amino acids. Trimming shortened V by 4 bases and J by 0 bases, and 14 bases separated the two germline ends. Germline lookup yields CDR1 SGHRS and CDR2 YFSETQ. The CDR3 DNA follows: TGCGCCAGCAGCGTCCCGTTCGGGGGCTCCTACAATGAGCAGTTCTTC. It encodes CASSVPFGGSYNEQFF.

This clone showed up just a few times. The chain links TRBV30 to TRBJ2-2; 11 nucleotides align to TRBD1. Per germline, CDR1 GTSNPN and CDR2 SVGIG (reference sequence). CDR3 length: 15 residues. V shed 3 bases, J shed 3 bases, and the junction held 3 bases outside the gene matches. The DNA for the CDR3 is TGTGCCTGGAGGGACAGGGGGCTTTACACCGGGGAGCTGTTTTTT. Its protein is CAWRDRGLYTGELFF.

The J gene is TRBJ2-2, the V gene TRBV7-2; TRBD2 is a possible D gene (6 bases). The CDR3 is made up of 16 amino acids. The germline gives CDR1 SGHTA, CDR2 FQGNSA. Trimming removed 5 bases at V and 0 bases at J, with 13 bases between. CDR3 bases: TGTGCCAGCAGCATTACGGGACTCTCGAACACCGGGGAGCTGTTTTTT. It encodes CASSITGLSNTGELFF.

This sequence joins TRBV6-5 and TRBJ2-2; D is ambiguous. From germline, CDR1 is MNHEY and CDR2 SVGAGI. This CDR3 comprises 14 residues. Trimming stripped 6 bases from V and 1 base from J, with 9 bases between. This CDR3 is CASRGFRNTGELFF. CDR3 coding DNA: TGTGCCAGCAGGGGTTTCAGGAACACCGGGGAGCTGTTTTTT.

CDR3 loop: CASSPRTSGGTDTQYF. The CDR3 DNA sequence: TGCGCCAGCAGCCCAAGGACTAGCGGGGGCACAGATACGCAGTATTTT. The V and J genes are TRBV5-1 and TRBJ2-3, with 12 bases that match TRBD2. V lost 4 bases, J lost 1 base, and 4 bases stayed unmatched. The CDR3 totals 16 residues. In germline, CDR1 is SGHRS, CDR2 YFSETQ. Combining the CDR3 with reference TRBV5-1 and TRBJ2-3 gives the whole variable domain KAGVTQTPRYLIKTRGQQVTLSCSPISGHRSVSWYQQTPGQGLQFLFEYFSETQRNKGNFPGRFSGRQFSNSRSEMNVSTLELGDSALYLCASSPRTSGGTDTQYFGPGTRLTVL.

The chain links TRBV28 to TRBJ1-3; no definite D call. The CDR3 totals 14 residues. CDR1 MDHEN and CDR2 SYDVKM come from the germline V gene. Trimming removed 2 bases at V and 4 bases at J, with 9 bases between. This chain's CDR3 is CASSLHDQGNTIYF. Written as DNA, the CDR3 is TGTGCCAGCAGTTTACATGATCAGGGAAACACCATATATTTT.

In this sample, this clone turned up once. This rearrangement joins TRBV6-1 to TRBJ2-7, with 10 bases fitting TRBD2. The ends lost 2 bases at V and 3 bases at J; junction bases unmatched: 10. The CDR3 has 17 amino acids. Germline-derived CDR1 and CDR2 are MNHNS and SASEGT. The CDR3 bases are TGTGCCAGCAGTGAATCTTTATCTAGCGGGGGCTTCTACGAGCAGTACGTC. Translation gives CASSESLSSGGFYEQYV.

This clone has just a few counts. The chain is built from TRBV28 and TRBJ1-4; TRBD1 matches 9 bases. CDR1 is MDHEN and CDR2 is SYDVKM in the germline V gene. This CDR3 is built from 16 residues. The V gene end was trimmed by 3 bases and the J gene end by 3 bases; junction bases not matched to a gene: 5. The CDR3 region is CASSFHGTGSNEKLFF. CDR3 coding DNA: TGTGCCAGCAGTTTCCATGGGACAGGGTCTAATGAAAAACTGTTTTTT.

The chain employs TRBV10-3 and TRBJ1-1, with 10 bases fitting TRBD1. Losses at the gene ends were 6 bases for V and 6 bases for J; bases not matched to a gene: 7. Germline V gene data show CDR1 as ENHRY and CDR2 as SYGVKD. The CDR3 consists of 14 residues. For the CDR3, the DNA is TGTGCCATCAGGGCCGGGACAGGGGAGCCTGAAGCTTTCTTT. Translated: CAIRAGTGEPEAFF.

The CDR3 protein is CASSRTHRDSGEGEKLFF. The CDR3 DNA sequence: TGTGCCAGTAGCCGAACCCACCGGGACAGCGGAGAGGGGGAAAAACTGTTTTTT. J is TRBJ1-4 and V is TRBV19, with 7 bases matching TRBD1. Germline trimming cut 6 bases from V and 8 bases from J; bases unmatched to any gene: 21. The CDR3 extends over 18 amino acids. Germline loops: CDR1 LNHDA, CDR2 SQIVND (reference sequence).

This clone was observed once. The CDR3: CASRLRTGSGNTIYF. The CDR3 coding sequence is TGTGCCAGCAGGTTAAGGACAGGGTCGGGAAACACCATATATTTT. The rearrangement uses TRBV28 and TRBJ1-3; 8 nucleotides match TRBD1. This CDR3 has 15 residues. The V gene's germline CDR1 is MDHEN and CDR2 SYDVKM. J lost 4 bases, V lost 6 bases, and 8 bases had no gene match. Combining the CDR3 with reference TRBV28 and TRBJ1-3 gives the whole variable domain DVKVTQSSRYLVKRTGEKVFLECVQDMDHENMFWYRQDPGLGLRLIYFSYDVKMKEKGDIPEGYSVSREKKERFSLILESASTNQTSMYLCASRLRTGSGNTIYFGEGSWLTVV.

This clone has more than one count but fewer than ten. The J gene is TRBJ2-2, the V gene TRBV4-1, with 10 bases aligning to TRBD2. The V gene's germline CDR1 is MGHRA and CDR2 YSYEKL. The V gene end was trimmed by 4 bases and the J gene end by 0 bases; junction bases not matched to a gene: 20. The CDR3 length is 22 residues. CDR3 residues: CASSRPKPLAGAPTPNTGELFF. In DNA, the CDR3 is TGCGCCAGCAGCCGACCTAAGCCTCTAGCGGGGGCGCCTACCCCGAACACCGGGGAGCTGTTTTTT.